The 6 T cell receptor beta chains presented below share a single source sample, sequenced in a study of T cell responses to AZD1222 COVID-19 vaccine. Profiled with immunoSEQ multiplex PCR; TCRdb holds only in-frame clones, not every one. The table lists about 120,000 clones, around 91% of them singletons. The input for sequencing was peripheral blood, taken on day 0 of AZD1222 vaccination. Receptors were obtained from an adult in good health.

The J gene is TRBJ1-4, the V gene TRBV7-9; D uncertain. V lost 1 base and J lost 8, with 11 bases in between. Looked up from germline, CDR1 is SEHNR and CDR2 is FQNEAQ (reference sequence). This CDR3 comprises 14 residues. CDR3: CASSLVGPREKLFF. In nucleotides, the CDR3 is TGTGCCAGCAGCTTAGTAGGGCCGAGGGAAAAACTGTTTTTT.

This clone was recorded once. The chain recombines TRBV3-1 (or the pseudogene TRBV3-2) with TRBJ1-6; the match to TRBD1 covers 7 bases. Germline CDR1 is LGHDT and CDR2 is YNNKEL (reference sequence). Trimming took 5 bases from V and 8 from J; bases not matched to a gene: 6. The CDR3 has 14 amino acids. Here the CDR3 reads CASSSRDRDSPLHF. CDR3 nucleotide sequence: TGTGCCAGCAGCTCCCGGGACAGAGATTCACCCCTCCACTTT.

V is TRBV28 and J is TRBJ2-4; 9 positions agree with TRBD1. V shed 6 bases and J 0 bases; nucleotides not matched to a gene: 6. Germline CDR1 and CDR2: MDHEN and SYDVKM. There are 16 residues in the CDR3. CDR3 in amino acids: CASRDRGNLAKNIQYF. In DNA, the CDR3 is TGTGCCAGCAGGGACAGGGGAAACTTAGCCAAAAACATTCAGTACTTC.

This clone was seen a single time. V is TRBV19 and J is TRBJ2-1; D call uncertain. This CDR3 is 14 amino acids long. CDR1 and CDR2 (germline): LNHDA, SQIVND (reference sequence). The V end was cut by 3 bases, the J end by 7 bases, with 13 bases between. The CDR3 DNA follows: TGTGCCAGTAGTATGCCCCTTAAAGGGAATGAGCAGTTCTTC. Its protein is CASSMPLKGNEQFF.

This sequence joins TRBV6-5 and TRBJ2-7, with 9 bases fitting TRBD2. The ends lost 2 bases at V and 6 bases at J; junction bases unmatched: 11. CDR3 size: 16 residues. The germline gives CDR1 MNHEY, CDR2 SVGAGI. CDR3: CASSYHQSREGPEQYF. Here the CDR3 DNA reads TGTGCCAGCAGTTACCACCAGTCGCGGGAGGGCCCCGAGCAGTACTTC.

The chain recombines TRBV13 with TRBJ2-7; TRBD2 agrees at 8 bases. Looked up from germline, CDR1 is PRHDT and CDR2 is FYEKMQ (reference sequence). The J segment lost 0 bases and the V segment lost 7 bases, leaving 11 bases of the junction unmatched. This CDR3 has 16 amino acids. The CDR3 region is CASTTSGRGASYEQYF. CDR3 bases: TGTGCCAGCACCACCAGCGGGCGGGGGGCCTCCTACGAGCAGTACTTC.